The subject of this entry is one TCR beta chain. The CDR3 length is 15 residues. V gave up 6 bases and J gave up 3 bases; unmatched junction bases: 7. CDR1 and CDR2 from the germline V gene are MNHEY and SVGEGT. The source of the sample is a study of blood T cells in healthy people across ages. The use of a sample-barcoded 5' primer and a J-beta primer mix characterized a second PCR of roughly 6 to 11 cycles. TCRdb reanalysed the 5' RACE reads using MiXCR and keeps one entry per CDR3 protein. The sample carries 800,000 to 900,000 distinct CDR3 sequences, around two thirds recorded once. The sequencing input was blood. This sequence joins TRBV6-2 or TRBV6-3 and TRBJ2-1, with 8 bases lining up with TRBD1. This sequence was found in a man under 40 in good health. In DNA, the CDR3 is TGTGCCAGCAGACCCGGGACAGGTTACTACAATGAGCAGTTCTTC. Its protein is CASRPGTGYYNEQFF.